What follows are 14 T cell receptor beta chains derived from one specimen sequenced in a study of cytotoxic CD8 clonotypes in ibrutinib-treated CLL. Produced via immunoSEQ multiplex PCR; TCRdb's table is partial and in-frame only. The table includes some 130,000 clones, approximately 90% detected once. The sample was PBMCs, taken after 12 months of ibrutinib treatment. These receptors were obtained from a human donor with chronic lymphocytic leukemia.

The chain recombines TRBV21-1 with TRBJ2-1; TRBD2 is the table's D call, not checked against the DNA. TRBV21-1 is designated a pseudogene. CDR3 length equals 16 residues. CDR3 coding DNA: TGTGCCAGCAGCAACACCTCTAGCGGGACCTACAATGAGCAGTTCTTC. Protein product: CASSNTSSGTYNEQFF.

This clone was seen once. The V and J genes are TRBV28 and TRBJ2-7, with D hard to call. Germline CDR1 and CDR2: MDHEN and SYDVKM. The CDR3 loop spans 12 amino acids. V lost 4 bases and J 4 bases, leaving 8 bases between the germline ends. The CDR3 loop reads CASSSSLYEQYF. The CDR3 DNA reads as TGTGCCAGCAGTTCCAGTTTATACGAGCAGTACTTC.

The V call is TRBV4-2, the J call TRBJ1-3; D gene uncertain. Germline V gene data show CDR1 as LGHNA and CDR2 as YNFKEQ. The length of the CDR3 is 13 residues. Trimming stripped 1 base from V and 4 bases from J, with 5 bases between. CDR3 sequence reads: CASSQAAGNTIYF. CDR3 nucleotide sequence: TGTGCCAGCAGCCAAGCGGCAGGAAACACCATATATTTT.

J is TRBJ2-6 and V is TRBV19; TRBD1 is a possible D gene (7 bases). Germline CDR1 and CDR2: LNHDA and SQIVND (reference sequence). CDR3 size: 17 residues. V was shortened by 3 bases and J by 2 bases, with 14 bases between the two germline ends. The CDR3 DNA follows: TGTGCCAGTAGTATTGGAGGGGGCACTGCTGGGGCCAACGTCCTGACTTTC. The encoded protein is CASSIGGGTAGANVLTF.

The rearrangement joins TRBV19 to TRBJ2-5, with 9 bases matching TRBD2. Per the germline V gene, CDR1 is LNHDA and CDR2 is SQIVND (reference sequence). Trimming removed 5 bases from V and 3 bases from J; junction bases left unmatched: 13. The CDR3 contains 17 residues. The CDR3 sequence is CASSPLASGEREETQYF. The DNA for the CDR3 is TGTGCCAGTAGTCCACTAGCTAGCGGGGAGCGGGAAGAGACCCAGTACTTC. Filled out from reference TRBV19 and TRBJ2-5, the complete variable domain reads DGGITQSPKYLFRKEGQNVTLSCEQNLNHDAMYWYRQDPGQGLRLIYYSQIVNDFQKGDIAEGYSVSREKKESFPLTVTSAQKNPTAFYLCASSPLASGEREETQYFGPGTRLLVL.

The chain couples TRBV4-2 to TRBJ2-1, with 13 bases fitting TRBD2. Losses at the gene ends were 4 bases for V and 9 bases for J; bases not matched to a gene: 12. This CDR3 has 17 amino acids. Germline CDR1 and CDR2: LGHNA and YNFKEQ. CDR3 region: CASSRRSGTSGNTEQFF. The DNA for the CDR3 is TGTGCCAGCAGCCGGAGATCCGGGACTAGCGGGAATACTGAGCAGTTCTTC.

The V and J genes are TRBV27 and TRBJ2-1; D is perhaps TRBD2 (6 bases). Germline CDR1 and CDR2: MNHEY and SMNVEV (reference sequence). The CDR3 extends over 18 amino acids. V dropped 3 bases and J dropped 4 bases, with 22 bases sitting between them. CDR3 bases: TGTGCCAGCAGTTTGATGTCTCAACGATGGAGGGAGTACAATGAGCAGTTCTTC. Protein sequence: CASSLMSQRWREYNEQFF.

Regarding this clone: Other nucleotide sequences from this sample produce the same CDR3. This rearrangement joins TRBV19 to TRBJ2-7; unclear D gene. The germline gives CDR1 LNHDA, CDR2 SQIVND (reference sequence). V lost 1 base to trimming and J lost 2 bases, with 6 bases between them. CDR3 length equals 13 residues. The CDR3 loop is CASSIGETYEQYF. The CDR3 DNA reads as TGTGCCAGTAGTATAGGAGAAACCTACGAGCAGTACTTC.

The chain uses TRBV6-6 and TRBJ2-7; TRBD1 is a possible D gene (5 bases). The CDR3 consists of 14 residues. The V gene's germline CDR1 is MNHNY and CDR2 SVGAGI (reference sequence). Trimming pared 6 bases from V and 1 base from J, leaving 13 bases between. The CDR3 here is CASRPTGPSYEQYF. Written as DNA, the CDR3 is TGTGCCAGCAGACCTACAGGACCGTCCTACGAGCAGTACTTC.

The rearrangement joins TRBV7-8 to TRBJ2-3; 7 bases line up with TRBD1. CDR3 length: 14 amino acids. With 6 bases clipped from V and 6 bases from J, the junction kept 9 bases outside the gene matches. Germline V lookup: CDR1 SGHVS, CDR2 FQNEAQ. CDR3 sequence reads: CASRHRGISDTQYF. Here the CDR3 DNA reads TGTGCCAGCAGACACAGGGGAATTTCGGATACGCAGTATTTT.

The chain has TRBV7-2 and TRBJ1-5; no reliable D call. This CDR3 has 14 amino acids. Germline V gene sequence: CDR1 SGHTA, CDR2 FQGNSA. V was clipped by 3 bases and J by 5 bases, with 11 bases between them. The CDR3 loop is CASSLVGTDQPQHF. DNA for the CDR3: TGTGCCAGCAGCTTGGTCGGTACCGATCAGCCCCAGCATTTT. Complete variable domain (other parts from reference TRBV7-2 and TRBJ1-5): GAGVSQSPSNKVTEKGKDVELRCDPISGHTALYWYRQSLGQGLEFLIYFQGNSAPDKSGLPSDRFSAERTGGSVSTLTIQRTQQEDSAVYLCASSLVGTDQPQHFGDGTRLSIL.

V and J are TRBV10-3 and TRBJ2-1, with D possibly being TRBD2 (6 bases). Germline CDR1 ENHRY, CDR2 SYGVKD. With 3 bases removed from V and 7 bases from J, the gap between germline ends came to 22 bases. The CDR3 is made up of 17 amino acids. CDR3 loop: CAISDGSSGLFENEQFF. CDR3 sequence (DNA): TGTGCCATCAGTGATGGGAGTTCGGGACTCTTCGAGAATGAGCAGTTCTTC.

In DNA form, the CDR3 reads TGTGCCAGCAGCCGCACGGGGGCTGTGAACACTGAAGCTTTCTTT. Its protein is CASSRTGAVNTEAFF. The chain recombines TRBV7-9 with TRBJ1-1; D possibly corresponds to TRBD1 (6 bases). This CDR3 has 15 residues. Per the germline V gene, CDR1 is SEHNR and CDR2 is FQNEAQ (reference sequence). The V and J ends lost 5 bases and 0 bases respectively, with 13 bases between them.

This sequence joins TRBV29-1 and TRBJ2-7; possible D gene TRBD2, 5 bases. CDR1 and CDR2 (germline): SQVTM, ANQGSEA. V was trimmed by 5 bases and J by 6 bases, leaving 8 bases between them. The CDR3 totals 10 residues. For the CDR3, the DNA is TGCAGCGTTCTCACTAGCGAGCAGTACTTC. Translating it yields CSVLTSEQYF.